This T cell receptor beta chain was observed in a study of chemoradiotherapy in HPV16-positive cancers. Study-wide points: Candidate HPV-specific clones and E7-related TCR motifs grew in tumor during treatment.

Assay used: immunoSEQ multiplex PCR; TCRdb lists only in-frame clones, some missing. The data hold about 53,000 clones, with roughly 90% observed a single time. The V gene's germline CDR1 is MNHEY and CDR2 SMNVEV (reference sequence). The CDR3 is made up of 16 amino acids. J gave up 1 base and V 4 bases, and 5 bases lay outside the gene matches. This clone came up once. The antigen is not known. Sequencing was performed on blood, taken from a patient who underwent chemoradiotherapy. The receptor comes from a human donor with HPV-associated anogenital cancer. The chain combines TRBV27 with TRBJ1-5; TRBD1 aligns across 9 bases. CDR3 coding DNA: TGTGCCAGCAGTTCGGGACAGGGAGGAAGCAATCAGCCCCAGCATTTT. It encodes CASSSGQGGSNQPQHF.